The clone carrying this TCR beta chain was counted only a few times. The antigen is undetermined. Employing constant-segment primers, 5'RACE generated TCR alpha and TCR beta cDNA libraries bearing sample barcodes and UMIs. TCRdb itself ran the 5' RACE reads through MiXCR, one entry per CDR3 protein. The repertoire includes hundreds of thousands of distinct CDR3 sequences, around 17% of them detected once, and around 11% sits in the top ten. The data were taken from a study of T-cell memory formation after mild COVID-19. General observations from the study: Pre-infection memory contained some responding clones, which suggested that cross-reactive memory had joined. Second-wave clones with a day 37 peak had unconfirmed SARS-CoV-2 specificity. Clones contracting day 15 to 85 were balanced CD4/CD8; later expanders leaned CD4+.

Germline V lookup: CDR1 MNHEY, CDR2 SVGEGT. The CDR3 sequence is 14 residues long. V gave up 2 bases and J gave up 8 bases; unmatched junction bases: 2. The clonotype comes from an adult woman who had mild COVID-19 (a few samples of this study predate the infection). Cell type and time point are not known. The chain uses TRBV6-2 or TRBV6-3 and TRBJ2-1, with 11 bases aligning to TRBD1. Specimen: PBMCs or a T cell subset sorted from them (not recorded which). The CDR3 region has the DNA TGTGCCAGCAGTTACGGGACAGGGGGGCATGAGCAGTTCTTC. It yields the protein CASSYGTGGHEQFF.